A selection of T cell receptor beta chains follows, all from one sample in a study of metastatic and nonmetastatic thyroid tumors. TCRdb ran MiXCR on the PCR reads. Among some 45,000 clones listed, around 17% were seen once. Sequenced sample: blood. Receptors were obtained from a female donor with papillary thyroid cancer or a benign thyroid nodule (not recorded which). Some clones in this sample may be carry-over from other donors' samples. The CDR3 runs from the conserved cysteine through the conserved F or W. A D gene is named only where the DNA matches it firmly. Not every row has a clone size; where given, it reads once, few, many or a size class.

abundance: many; v_gene: TRBV18; j_gene: TRBJ2-2; d_gene: -; len: 13; CDR3nt: TGTGCCAGCTCACCACCGGGCTCCGGGGAGCTGTTTTTT; CDR3aa: CASSPPGSGELFF
abundance: -; v_gene: TRBV3-1; j_gene: TRBJ1-1; d_gene: TRBD1; len: 14; CDR3nt: TGTGCCAGCAGCCCCGGGACAGGGGGAACTGAAGCTTTCTTT; CDR3aa: CASSPGTGGTEAFF
abundance: many; v_gene: TRBV12-3/TRBV12-4; j_gene: TRBJ2-1; d_gene: -; len: 16; CDR3nt: TGTGCCAGCAGCCGAAGGGGGGGCGGGGCGTACAATGAGCAGTTCTTC; CDR3aa: CASSRRGGGAYNEQFF
abundance: many; v_gene: TRBV12-3/TRBV12-4; j_gene: TRBJ1-5; d_gene: TRBD1; len: 13; CDR3nt: TGTGCCAGCAGCCGGGACAGGAATCAGCCCCAGCATTTT; CDR3aa: CASSRDRNQPQHF
abundance: -; v_gene: TRBV6-2/TRBV6-3; j_gene: TRBJ1-1; d_gene: -; len: 15; CDR3nt: TGTGACAGCAGTTACGGGCCCTCTTTGAACAATGAAGCTTTCTTT; CDR3aa: CDSSYGPSLNNEAFF
abundance: many; v_gene: TRBV19; j_gene: TRBJ1-5; d_gene: -; len: 12; CDR3nt: TGTGCCAGTAGTATTGTAGGTCAGCCCCAGCATTTT; CDR3aa: CASSIVGQPQHF
abundance: many; v_gene: TRBV12-5; j_gene: TRBJ2-7; d_gene: -; len: 13; CDR3nt: TGTGCTAGTGGCCTTGGGACACTCTACGAGCAGTACTTC; CDR3aa: CASGLGTLYEQYF
abundance: -; v_gene: TRBV3-1; j_gene: TRBJ1-6; d_gene: TRBD1; len: 15; CDR3nt: TGTGCCAGCAGCCAGGGGACAGGGAGCCATTCACCCCTCCACTTT; CDR3aa: CASSQGTGSHSPLHF
abundance: many; v_gene: TRBV7-9; j_gene: TRBJ2-7; d_gene: -; len: 13; CDR3nt: TGTGCCAGCTCCAGGGATAGCTCCTACGAGCAGTACTTC; CDR3aa: CASSRDSSYEQYF
abundance: -; v_gene: TRBV2; j_gene: TRBJ1-2; d_gene: -; len: 12; CDR3nt: TGTGCCAGAATTGAGCAAGGCTATGGCTACACCTTC; CDR3aa: CARIEQGYGYTF
abundance: many; v_gene: TRBV5-4; j_gene: TRBJ1-5; d_gene: TRBD1; len: 16; CDR3nt: TGTGCCAGCAGCTTTGCCGGACAGGGGATCAATCAGCCCCAGCATTTT; CDR3aa: CASSFAGQGINQPQHF
abundance: few; v_gene: TRBV2; j_gene: TRBJ2-2; d_gene: TRBD1; len: 15; CDR3nt: TGTGCCAGCAGTGGACAGGGTCAGAGCACCGGGGAGCTGTTTTTT; CDR3aa: CASSGQGQSTGELFF
abundance: -; v_gene: TRBV11-2; j_gene: TRBJ1-1; d_gene: -; len: 12; CDR3nt: TGTGCCAGCAGCCGACAGAACACTGAAGCTTTCTTT; CDR3aa: CASSRQNTEAFF
abundance: many; v_gene: TRBV7-6; j_gene: TRBJ2-5; d_gene: -; len: 15; CDR3nt: TGTGCCAGCAGCTTAACTCCGCAAAAGGGAGAGACCCAGTACTTC; CDR3aa: CASSLTPQKGETQYF
abundance: many; v_gene: TRBV2; j_gene: TRBJ2-7; d_gene: -; len: 15; CDR3nt: TGTGCCAGCGCCCCTTCCCTAGCTTACTCCTACGAGCAGTACTTC; CDR3aa: CASAPSLAYSYEQYF
abundance: -; v_gene: TRBV6-1; j_gene: TRBJ2-7; d_gene: -; len: 13; CDR3nt: TGTGCCAGCAGTCAAGGAGGTATCTACGAGCAGGACTTC; CDR3aa: CASSQGGIYEQDF
abundance: many; v_gene: TRBV3-1; j_gene: TRBJ2-2; d_gene: TRBD2; len: 16; CDR3nt: TGTGCCAGCAGCCAAGACGCCGGGAGGTACACCGGGGAGCTGTTTTTT; CDR3aa: CASSQDAGRYTGELFF
abundance: many; v_gene: TRBV2; j_gene: TRBJ2-2; d_gene: -; len: 12; CDR3nt: TGTGCCAGCGCCCTAGACACCGGGGAGCTGTTTTTT; CDR3aa: CASALDTGELFF
abundance: many; v_gene: TRBV7-8; j_gene: TRBJ2-7; d_gene: TRBD1; len: 16; CDR3nt: TGTGCCAGCAGCTTAAGGGGACAGGGGTTGTCGTTGGAGCAGTACTTC; CDR3aa: CASSLRGQGLSLEQYF
abundance: few; v_gene: TRBV6-1; j_gene: TRBJ1-5; d_gene: -; len: 16; CDR3nt: TGTGCCAGCAGTAATTTACAGGGAGGGACCAATCAGCCCCAGCATTTT; CDR3aa: CASSNLQGGTNQPQHF
abundance: -; v_gene: TRBV27; j_gene: TRBJ1-4; d_gene: TRBD1; len: 13; CDR3nt: TGTGCCAGCAGTTTCGGGACAGGGAAAAAACTGTTTTTT; CDR3aa: CASSFGTGKKLFF
abundance: few; v_gene: TRBV6-1; j_gene: TRBJ1-2; d_gene: -; len: 14; CDR3nt: TGTGCCAGCAGTGAAGGGACGGCTAACTATGGCTACACCTTC; CDR3aa: CASSEGTANYGYTF
abundance: -; v_gene: TRBV10-3; j_gene: TRBJ2-3; d_gene: TRBD2; len: 15; CDR3nt: TGTGCCATCAGTGAAGGGACTAGCGTAACAGATACGCAGTATTTT; CDR3aa: CAISEGTSVTDTQYF
abundance: many; v_gene: TRBV14; j_gene: TRBJ1-3; d_gene: TRBD1; len: 15; CDR3nt: TGTGCCAGCAGCCAGCCCGACAGGGCCGGAAACACCATATATTTT; CDR3aa: CASSQPDRAGNTIYF
abundance: -; v_gene: TRBV6-5; j_gene: TRBJ2-5; d_gene: -; len: 13; CDR3nt: TGTGCCAGCAGCTACAGGGAGTGGGAGACCAAGTACTTC; CDR3aa: CASSYREWETKYF
abundance: many; v_gene: TRBV27; j_gene: TRBJ2-1; d_gene: -; len: 15; CDR3nt: TGTGCCAGCAGTCCAACGGGGGGCTCTCCCGATGAGCAGTTCTTC; CDR3aa: CASSPTGGSPDEQFF
abundance: few; v_gene: TRBV10-2; j_gene: TRBJ2-5; d_gene: TRBD1; len: 14; CDR3nt: TGCGCCAGCAGGGCCGGGACAGGGGTTGTGACCCAGTACTTC; CDR3aa: CASRAGTGVVTQYF
abundance: many; v_gene: TRBV19; j_gene: TRBJ2-1; d_gene: TRBD2; len: 18; CDR3nt: TGTGCCAGTAGCCCTGGGGGGCCGGGACTAGCGGGAGACAATGAGCAGTTCTTC; CDR3aa: CASSPGGPGLAGDNEQFF
abundance: many; v_gene: TRBV25-1; j_gene: TRBJ2-7; d_gene: -; len: 14; CDR3nt: TGTGCCAGCGGGGAGGTCGGCAGGGGAGACGAGCAGTACTTC; CDR3aa: CASGEVGRGDEQYF
abundance: medium-sized; v_gene: TRBV6-1; j_gene: TRBJ1-6; d_gene: -; len: 15; CDR3nt: TGTGCCAGCAGGCCGGAGGGGGGGGCTAGTTCACCCCTCCACTTT; CDR3aa: CASRPEGGASSPLHF
abundance: many; v_gene: TRBV19; j_gene: TRBJ2-2; d_gene: -; len: 16; CDR3nt: TGTGCCAGTAGTACAGACAGAATCGCGAACACCGGGGAGCTGTTTTTT; CDR3aa: CASSTDRIANTGELFF
abundance: many; v_gene: TRBV3-1; j_gene: TRBJ1-2; d_gene: TRBD1; len: 14; CDR3nt: TGTGCCAGCAGCCAATGGGACAGTAACTATGGCTACACCTTC; CDR3aa: CASSQWDSNYGYTF
abundance: -; v_gene: TRBV7-3; j_gene: TRBJ2-1; d_gene: TRBD1; len: 15; CDR3nt: TGTGCCAGCAGCCCAACAGGGGGCTTGGACAATGAGCAGTTCTTC; CDR3aa: CASSPTGGLDNEQFF
abundance: many; v_gene: TRBV2; j_gene: TRBJ1-6; d_gene: -; len: 13; CDR3nt: TGTGCCAGCTTACGGGAGACAAATTCACCCCTCCACTTT; CDR3aa: CASLRETNSPLHF
abundance: few; v_gene: TRBV27; j_gene: TRBJ1-3; d_gene: -; len: 13; CDR3nt: TGTGCCAGCAGTAAAGATAGAGGAAACACCATATATTTT; CDR3aa: CASSKDRGNTIYF